What follows are 30 T cell receptor beta chains derived from one specimen sequenced in a study of cytomegalovirus exposure and HLA in healthy donors. Assay: immunoSEQ multiplex PCR; the TCRdb copy retains only in-frame clones and omits some. The sample carries roughly 270,000 clones, approximately 87% recorded once. The sample comprised PBMCs. The receptors originated from a woman aged 18-35 years in good health and CMV-seronegative.

This chain uses TRBV7-2 with TRBJ2-7, with 9 bases fitting TRBD1. The CDR3 has 16 residues. Germline assignment: CDR1 SGHTA and CDR2 FQGNSA. V was clipped by 5 bases and J by 6 bases; unmatched bases: 14. In nucleotides, the CDR3 is TGTGCCAGCAGCCCAATCCGGGACAGGGTTAATGGCGAGCAGTACTTC. It encodes CASSPIRDRVNGEQYF.

The J gene is TRBJ1-4, the V gene TRBV7-8; tentative D call: TRBD1 (6 bases). The CDR3 runs to 14 residues. V was pared by 5 bases and J by 7 bases, with 14 bases between. The V gene's germline CDR1 is SGHVS and CDR2 FQNEAQ. In nucleotides, the CDR3 is TGTGCCAGCAGCCAGGACAGCGTGGGTGAAAAACTGTTTTTT. It is translated as CASSQDSVGEKLFF.

This clone was found a few times. The gene calls are TRBV10-2 and TRBJ2-5; D may be TRBD2 (6 bases). V lost 1 base and J lost 8, with 14 bases in between. This CDR3 is built from 14 residues. Germline V gene sequence: CDR1 WSHSY, CDR2 SAAADI. The CDR3 bases are TGCGCCAGCAGTGAGTGGGACTTAGCAGGTACCCAGTACTTC. This encodes CASSEWDLAGTQYF.

The rearrangement joins TRBV5-1 to TRBJ2-2, with a possible D match to TRBD1 (5 bases). Germline V gives CDR1 SGHRS, CDR2 YFSETQ. This CDR3 has 18 amino acids. V lost 4 bases to trimming and J lost 6 bases, with 25 bases between them. CDR3 sequence: CASSPRSQITRGSGELFF. CDR3 nucleotide sequence: TGCGCCAGCAGCCCCCGATCCCAAATCACAAGGGGATCCGGGGAGCTGTTTTTT.

CDR3 region: CASSGRGRDRAHLWDGYTF. CDR3 bases: TGTGCCAGCAGCGGGAGGGGACGGGACAGGGCACATTTGTGGGATGGCTACACCTTC. The rearrangement links TRBV7-2 to TRBJ1-2; 9 nucleotides align to TRBD1. Germline V gene data show CDR1 as SGHTA and CDR2 as FQGNSA. J lost 6 bases, V lost 5 bases, and 22 bases had no gene match. CDR3 size: 19 residues.

The chain employs TRBV5-6 and TRBJ2-2; maybe TRBD1 (6 bases). Trimming cost V 0 bases and J 7 bases, with 7 bases left between them. This CDR3 is built from 13 residues. From germline, CDR1 is SGHDT and CDR2 YYEEEE. CDR3 nucleotide sequence: TGTGCCAGCAGCTTGGTAGGGGGCGGGGAGCTGTTTTTT. This sequence encodes CASSLVGGGELFF.

This rearrangement joins TRBV28 to TRBJ1-6; D is possibly TRBD1 (5 bases). Trimming stripped 3 bases from V and 5 bases from J, with 20 bases between. Germline V CDR1 and CDR2: MDHEN, SYDVKM. The CDR3 extends over 18 amino acids. CDR3 sequence reads: CASSLVAGKRLDNSPLHF. The DNA of the CDR3 is TGTGCCAGCAGTTTGGTGGCAGGGAAACGGTTAGATAATTCACCCCTCCACTTT.

The rearrangement joins TRBV27 to TRBJ2-1, with a possible D match to TRBD2 (7 bases). Trimming removed 7 bases at V and 0 bases at J, with 19 bases between. CDR3 size: 17 residues. Germline-derived CDR1 and CDR2 are MNHEY and SMNVEV (reference sequence). The CDR3 region is CASTGGPGRSSYNEQFF. The DNA of the CDR3 is TGTGCCAGCACCGGGGGCCCCGGGAGGAGCTCCTACAATGAGCAGTTCTTC.

The V call is TRBV11-1, the J call TRBJ1-1; the D is unclear. This CDR3 has 12 amino acids. The germline CDR1 and CDR2 sequences are SGHAT and FQDESV (reference sequence). V was trimmed by 2 bases and J by 5 bases, leaving 6 bases between them. The CDR3 region is CASSLRGTEAFF. The CDR3 region has the DNA TGTGCCAGCAGCTTACGGGGAACTGAAGCTTTCTTT.

The chain has TRBV29-1 and TRBJ2-7; 8 bases align to TRBD1. The CDR3 has 13 residues. Per the germline V gene, CDR1 is SQVTM and CDR2 is ANQGSEA. With 4 bases clipped from V and 8 bases from J, the junction kept 10 bases outside the gene matches. DNA for the CDR3: TGCAGCGTTGGTATTGGGACAGGCTTCAAGCAGTACTTC. This codes for CSVGIGTGFKQYF.

This clone was picked up one time. V gene TRBV6-1 combines with J gene TRBJ1-1; 9 bases align to TRBD1. In germline, CDR1 is MNHNS, CDR2 SASEGT. The CDR3 has 16 amino acids. V trimming: 1 base; J trimming: 10 bases; junction bases outside the gene matches: 13. The CDR3 protein is CASSEVQGTGSFRAFF. In DNA, the CDR3 is TGTGCCAGCAGTGAAGTTCAGGGGACAGGGAGCTTTAGAGCTTTCTTT.

V usage is TRBV5-6 and J usage is TRBJ2-7, with TRBD2 identical over 15 bases. V lost 3 bases to trimming and J lost 4 bases; unmatched junction nucleotides: 8. Per the germline V gene, CDR1 is SGHDT and CDR2 is YYEEEE. CDR3 length equals 17 residues. DNA of the CDR3: TGTGCCAGCAGCTCAGGACTAGCGGGAGGGCCTGGATACGAGCAGTACTTC. Protein: CASSSGLAGGPGYEQYF.

J is TRBJ2-7 and V is TRBV5-1, with D possibly matching TRBD2 (5 bases). Trimming removed 2 bases at V and 0 bases at J, with 12 bases between. Germline loops: CDR1 SGHRS, CDR2 YFSETQ. The CDR3 extends over 15 amino acids. The CDR3 is CASSFEGGFSYEQYF. The CDR3 DNA reads as TGCGCCAGCAGCTTCGAGGGCGGGTTCTCCTACGAGCAGTACTTC.

The chain is built from TRBV5-1 and TRBJ2-7; 14 bases align to TRBD2. CDR1 is SGHRS, CDR2 YFSETQ, per germline. There are 19 residues in the CDR3. Losses at the gene ends were 4 bases for V and 5 bases for J; bases not matched to a gene: 17. The CDR3 sequence: CASSPPRRGLAGDLDEQYF. As DNA, the CDR3 is TGCGCCAGCAGCCCCCCCCGACGGGGACTAGCGGGAGATCTCGACGAGCAGTACTTC.

This clone was counted between two and nine times. The chain uses TRBV30 and TRBJ1-6, with D tentatively TRBD1 (6 bases). The CDR3 runs to 14 residues. Between the trimmed V and J ends, which lost 3 bases and 5 bases, there was a span of 11 bases. Germline V lookup: CDR1 GTSNPN, CDR2 SVGIG (reference sequence). CDR3 sequence reads: CAWRRQGNNSPLHF. DNA of the CDR3: TGTGCCTGGAGGAGGCAGGGGAATAATTCACCCCTCCACTTT.

The V and J genes are TRBV6-6 and TRBJ1-5; 7 bases are shared with TRBD1. The V gene end was trimmed by 4 bases and the J gene end by 5 bases; junction bases not matched to a gene: 11. The CDR3 extends over 16 amino acids. Germline V gene data show CDR1 as MNHNY and CDR2 as SVGAGI (reference sequence). In nucleotides, the CDR3 is TGTGCCAGCAGTTTCGGCGGACAGGTGGGCGATCAGCCCCAGCATTTT. Its translation is CASSFGGQVGDQPQHF.

The chain links TRBV7-3 to TRBJ2-1; D remains ambiguous. Trimming removed 5 bases from V and 6 bases from J, with 17 bases in between. CDR3 length: 15 amino acids. Per the germline V gene, CDR1 is SGHTA and CDR2 is FQGTGA. This CDR3 is CASSPHLVAGNEQFF. CDR3 nucleotides: TGTGCCAGCAGCCCCCATTTGGTAGCTGGCAATGAGCAGTTCTTC.

This clone was observed once. J is TRBJ2-7 and V is TRBV5-1; TRBD1 matches at 7 bases. The CDR3 runs 19 residues. V was clipped by 0 bases and J by 2 bases; unmatched bases: 17. The V gene's germline CDR1 is SGHRS and CDR2 YFSETQ. This CDR3 is CASSLGGLGQKKRTYEQYF. CDR3 coding DNA: TGCGCCAGCAGCTTGGGAGGACTGGGACAGAAGAAGAGGACCTACGAGCAGTACTTC.

The chain joins TRBV4-1 to TRBJ2-7, with 7 bases identical to TRBD2. J lost 2 bases, V lost 0 bases, and 16 bases had no gene match. Germline V CDR1 and CDR2: MGHRA, YSYEKL. The CDR3 length is 19 residues. The CDR3 nucleotides are TGCGCCAGCAGCCAAGATTATCAAGGAAGAGGACTAGTTCCCTACGAGCAGTACTTC. Its protein is CASSQDYQGRGLVPYEQYF.

The V gene is TRBV7-2, the J gene TRBJ1-2; 7 bases align to TRBD1. The CDR3 runs to 14 residues. With 4 bases clipped from V and 2 bases from J, the junction kept 4 bases outside the gene matches. Germline CDR1 reads SGHTA; CDR2 reads FQGNSA. CDR3 DNA sequence: TGTGCCAGCAGCTCGAAGACAGGGAACTATGGCTACACCTTC. Its translation: CASSSKTGNYGYTF.

The gene calls are TRBV6-4 and TRBJ2-1; 9 bases are shared with TRBD1. Per germline, CDR1 MRHNA and CDR2 SNTAGT. This CDR3 has 15 residues. V dropped 6 bases and J dropped 5; count of bases not matched to a gene: 8. This CDR3 is CASRIRQGVNNEQFF. In DNA, the CDR3 is TGTGCCAGCAGGATCAGACAGGGGGTCAACAATGAGCAGTTCTTC.

This chain uses TRBV7-9 with TRBJ1-2; no definite D call. The CDR3 sequence is 15 residues long. Trimming cost V 5 bases and J 4 bases, with 17 bases left between them. Germline V gene data show CDR1 as SEHNR and CDR2 as FQNEAQ (reference sequence). The CDR3 DNA sequence: TGTGCCAGCAGCCCGTGGTCGGAGATAAGCTATGGCTACACCTTC. Residues: CASSPWSEISYGYTF.

This rearrangement joins TRBV7-9 to TRBJ2-2, with TRBD1 matching over 9 bases. Germline loops: CDR1 SEHNR, CDR2 FQNEAQ (reference sequence). The CDR3 is made up of 16 amino acids. V was clipped by 4 bases and J by 0 bases; unmatched bases: 3. The CDR3 DNA is TGTGCCAGCAGCTCCGGGACAGGGACGAACACCGGGGAGCTGTTTTTT. It specifies CASSSGTGTNTGELFF.

J is TRBJ2-7 and V is TRBV9, with TRBD2 matching over 8 bases. The V and J ends lost 0 bases and 4 bases, in that order; junction bases with no gene match: 9. Germline V gives CDR1 SGDLS, CDR2 YYNGEE. CDR3 size: 16 residues. CDR3 loop: CASSVGSAGARYEQYF. The CDR3 coding sequence is TGTGCCAGCAGCGTAGGGTCAGCGGGAGCGAGGTACGAGCAGTACTTC.

The V call is TRBV9, the J call TRBJ2-3; maybe TRBD1 (5 bases). V lost 0 bases to trimming and J lost 5 bases, with 13 bases between them. This CDR3 is 15 amino acids long. Germline CDR1 reads SGDLS; CDR2 reads YYNGEE. CDR3 coding DNA: TGTGCCAGCAGCGTAGTAGGGGAAAGTGGAGATACGCAGTATTTT. Protein: CASSVVGESGDTQYF.

The V gene is TRBV29-1, the J gene TRBJ1-2; 10 bases map to TRBD1. V was pared by 5 bases and J by 3 bases, with 9 bases of the junction left unmatched. Per germline, CDR1 SQVTM and CDR2 ANQGSEA. This CDR3 comprises 15 residues. The CDR3 sequence is CSVSDRQGAYYGYTF. CDR3 DNA sequence: TGCAGCGTTTCTGACAGACAGGGGGCTTACTATGGCTACACCTTC. Full variable domain (remainder filled in from reference TRBV29-1 and TRBJ1-2): SAVISQKPSRDICQRGTSLTIQCQVDSQVTMMFWYRQQPGQSLTLIATANQGSEATYESGFVIDKFPISRPNLTFSTLTVSNMSPEDSSIYLCSVSDRQGAYYGYTFGSGTRLTVV.

The chain is built from TRBV4-1 and TRBJ1-1, with D possibly matching TRBD1 (5 bases). The V end was cut by 4 bases, the J end by 0 bases, with 9 bases between. This CDR3 is built from 14 residues. CDR1 and CDR2 (germline): MGHRA, YSYEKL. The CDR3 nucleotides read TGCGCCAGCAGCCCCCGACAGATGAACACTGAAGCTTTCTTT. Translating it yields CASSPRQMNTEAFF.

This clone was picked up a small number of times. This chain joins TRBV15 and TRBJ1-5; D remains unclear. V dropped 1 base and J dropped 9 bases, with 16 bases sitting between them. There are 15 residues in the CDR3. Per germline, CDR1 LNHNV and CDR2 YYDKDF (reference sequence). The CDR3 protein is CATSRVPEGGGPQHF. In nucleotides, the CDR3 is TGTGCCACCAGCAGAGTTCCTGAGGGCGGCGGGCCCCAGCATTTT.

The gene calls are TRBV5-8 and TRBJ2-1; 7 bases map to TRBD1. This CDR3 spans 16 amino acids. The trim removed 4 bases at V and 3 bases at J, leaving 10 bases unmatched. Germline CDR1 reads SGHTS; CDR2 reads YDEGEE. The CDR3 here is CASSLEDRVNYNEQFF. As DNA, the CDR3 is TGTGCCAGCAGCCTCGAAGACAGGGTTAACTACAATGAGCAGTTCTTC.

V and J are TRBV7-2 and TRBJ2-1, with 10 bases that match TRBD2. CDR3 length: 17 residues. With V trimmed by 1 base and J by 6 bases, 9 bases remained unmatched. Looked up from germline, CDR1 is SGHTA and CDR2 is FQGNSA. The CDR3 loop reads CASSLGVRTSGFNEQFF. The DNA of the CDR3 is TGTGCCAGCAGCTTAGGAGTTAGGACTAGCGGCTTCAATGAGCAGTTCTTC.